These 31 T cell receptor beta chains originate from one sample sequenced in a study of CD8 T cells in ankylosing spondylitis. Study observations and caveats: Apparently characteristic of ankylosing spondylitis blood was a TCR beta motif (roughly eight highly homologous variants).

TCRdb called the 5' RACE reads again in MiXCR, with one record for every CDR3 protein. This repertoire shows about 510,000 distinct CDR3 sequences, roughly 5% found once; its top ten account for roughly 3.2%. No antigen has been assigned to these receptors. Input material: blood, either unsorted or a sorted T cell fraction (not recorded which). These receptors originate from a male donor with ankylosing spondylitis.

Many counts were recorded for this clonotype. This chain uses TRBV28 with TRBJ1-5; TRBD1 is a possible D gene (5 bases). Germline V gives CDR1 MDHEN, CDR2 SYDVKM. There are 11 residues in the CDR3. The V end was cut by 9 bases, the J end by 4 bases, with 7 bases between. For the CDR3, the DNA is TGTGCCAGTAAGGGGAATCAGCCCCAGCATTTT. It codes for CASKGNQPQHF.

The sample holds many counts of this clonotype. The V and J genes are TRBV4-3 and TRBJ2-5; D may match TRBD1 or TRBD2 (6 bases each). V shed 0 bases and J shed 2 bases, with 10 bases lying between them. The germline gives CDR1 LGHNA, CDR2 YSLEER. CDR3 size: 15 residues. The CDR3 loop is CASSQEGGRQETQYF. CDR3 DNA: TGCGCCAGCAGCCAAGAAGGGGGGCGACAAGAGACCCAGTACTTC.

This clonotype was detected many times. The rearrangement uses TRBV2 and TRBJ2-1; D may correspond to TRBD1 or TRBD2 (6 bases each). V lost 2 bases and J 8 bases, leaving 19 bases between the germline ends. Germline V gene data show CDR1 as SNHLY and CDR2 as FYNNEI. The CDR3 extends over 16 amino acids. CDR3 loop: CASSELRHTGADEQFF. CDR3 DNA: TGTGCCAGCAGTGAACTCAGACATACGGGGGCGGATGAGCAGTTCTTC.

This clonotype was found many times. V usage is TRBV20-1 and J usage is TRBJ2-3; no clear D. Trimming cost V 0 bases and J 0 bases, with 10 bases left between them. Germline CDR1 and CDR2: DFQATT and SNEGSKA (reference sequence). This CDR3 contains 15 residues. The CDR3 loop is CSARDWGFSTDTQYF. The CDR3 DNA sequence: TGCAGTGCTAGAGATTGGGGTTTTAGCACAGATACGCAGTATTTT.

The chain uses TRBV7-8 and TRBJ2-7; D gene ambiguous. V was shortened by 6 bases and J by 2 bases, with 14 bases between the two germline ends. The CDR3 length is 14 residues. Germline CDR1 SGHVS, CDR2 FQNEAQ. This chain's CDR3 is CASSSEFLTYEQYF. CDR3 nucleotides: TGTGCCAGCAGTTCCGAGTTTCTCACCTACGAGCAGTACTTC.

This clonotype was observed many times. The chain recombines TRBV12-3 or TRBV12-4 with TRBJ2-3; tentatively, D is TRBD2 (6 bases). The ends were cut back, 5 bases at V and 4 bases at J, with 13 bases in the middle. The CDR3 consists of 14 residues. CDR3 protein: CASSRGWRADTQYF. DNA for the CDR3: TGTGCCAGCAGTAGGGGCTGGAGGGCAGATACGCAGTATTTT.

This clonotype was seen a single time. In DNA form, the CDR3 reads TGTGCCAGCACCCTCTCAGGGGGTGGGTATAATTCACCCCTCCACTTT. Translation gives CASTLSGGGYNSPLHF. V is TRBV28 and J is TRBJ1-6; 7 bases are shared with TRBD1. CDR1 and CDR2 (germline): MDHEN, SYDVKM. After removal of 7 bases from V and 4 bases from J, the junction contained 10 bases not matched to a gene. CDR3 length: 16 amino acids.

This clonotype has a count of ten or more. This sequence joins TRBV16 and TRBJ1-5; 7 positions agree with TRBD1. V was clipped by 2 bases and J by 3 bases; unmatched bases: 4. This CDR3 spans 15 amino acids. CDR1 is KGHSY and CDR2 is FQNENV in the germline V gene. This CDR3 reads CASSQQTGLNQPQHF. CDR3 in DNA: TGTGCCAGCAGCCAACAGACAGGGCTCAATCAGCCCCAGCATTTT.

This clonotype was seen repeatedly, ten times or more. The chain combines TRBV12-3 or TRBV12-4 with TRBJ1-2; TRBD1 might be the D (5 bases). Trimming cost V 3 bases and J 6 bases, with 17 bases left between them. The CDR3 contains 15 residues. In DNA, the CDR3 is TGTGCCAGCAGTTTTCTGATCCGGGGGGTGGATGGCTACACCTTC. As protein: CASSFLIRGVDGYTF.

This clonotype was counted at least ten times. The chain employs TRBV20-1 and TRBJ2-2; 10 positions match TRBD2. The germline V gene has CDR1 DFQATT and CDR2 SNEGSKA (reference sequence). The ends lost 6 bases at V and 7 bases at J; junction bases unmatched: 11. There are 15 residues in the CDR3. The CDR3: CSASGRAVGGGELFF. In DNA, the CDR3 is TGCAGTGCCAGCGGGAGGGCCGTGGGGGGCGGGGAGCTGTTTTTT.

About this clonotype itself: A much larger clone differs by one base, so this may be a read error. V and J are TRBV5-5 and TRBJ2-5; 7 bases agree with TRBD2. CDR1 and CDR2 from the germline V gene are SGHKS and YYEKEE (reference sequence). V shed 4 bases and J 6 bases; nucleotides not matched to a gene: 9. The CDR3 loop spans 14 amino acids. This CDR3 reads CASSTGGRLKTQYF. CDR3 sequence (DNA): TGTGCCAGCAGCACGGGAGGCAGGCTGAAGACCCAGTACTTC.

The V call is TRBV20-1, the J call TRBJ2-4; D call uncertain. V dropped 0 bases and J dropped 0 bases, with 6 bases sitting between them. There are 14 residues in the CDR3. Germline lookup yields CDR1 DFQATT and CDR2 SNEGSKA (reference sequence). The CDR3: CSAREALAKNIQYF. In DNA form, the CDR3 reads TGCAGTGCTAGAGAGGCGTTAGCCAAAAACATTCAGTACTTC.

The chain joins TRBV28 to TRBJ1-5, with 8 bases lining up with TRBD1. This CDR3 contains 15 residues. The ends lost 7 bases at V and 7 bases at J; junction bases unmatched: 12. Germline V gene lookup returns CDR1 MDHEN and CDR2 SYDVKM. The CDR3 region has the DNA TGTGCCAGCAATTACCTGGACAGGGAAGGCCAGCCCCAGCATTTT. This gives the protein CASNYLDREGQPQHF.

This clonotype has ten or more counts. The rearrangement uses TRBV5-1 and TRBJ2-1; maybe TRBD2 (6 bases). CDR1 is SGHRS, CDR2 YFSETQ, per germline. The CDR3 is 15 amino acids. With 5 bases removed from V and 1 base from J, the gap between germline ends came to 13 bases. Here the CDR3 DNA reads TGCGCCAGCAGAAACCTCGGGGGTTCCTACAATGAGCAGTTCTTC. Its translation is CASRNLGGSYNEQFF.

This clonotype was detected many times. The chain couples TRBV5-1 to TRBJ1-2, with 7 bases lining up with TRBD1. The CDR3 is 14 amino acids. Germline V gene lookup returns CDR1 SGHRS and CDR2 YFSETQ. V gave up 5 bases and J gave up 7 bases; unmatched junction bases: 11. The CDR3 region has the DNA TGCGCCAGCAGACCGCACCGGGACAGCGGTGGCTACACCTTC. Translation gives CASRPHRDSGGYTF.

Comments on this clonotype: It may be a read error: a sequence one base away is much more abundant. This sequence joins TRBV7-9 and TRBJ1-2; TRBD1 is a possible D gene (6 bases). The CDR3 covers 14 residues. Germline V gene sequence: CDR1 SEHNR, CDR2 FQNEAQ (reference sequence). V gave up 3 bases and J gave up 6 bases, with 14 bases separating them. CDR3 sequence: CASSFGQLANGYTF. The CDR3 bases are TGTGCCAGCAGCTTCGGACAGCTTGCAAATGGCTACACCTTC.

This clonotype was counted only a few times. This chain uses TRBV5-1 with TRBJ2-1; 14 bases agree with TRBD2. CDR1 and CDR2 from the germline V gene are SGHRS and YFSETQ. This CDR3 is 17 amino acids long. J lost 7 bases, V lost 2 bases, and 8 bases had no gene match. CDR3 DNA sequence: TGCGCCAGCAGCTTTACCCTGACTAGCGGGAGGGAAAATGAGCAGTTCTTC. This gives the protein CASSFTLTSGRENEQFF. Drawing the rest from reference TRBV5-1 and TRBJ2-1, the complete variable domain is KAGVTQTPRYLIKTRGQQVTLSCSPISGHRSVSWYQQTPGQGLQFLFEYFSETQRNKGNFPGRFSGRQFSNSRSEMNVSTLELGDSALYLCASSFTLTSGRENEQFFGPGTRLTVL.

This clonotype was detected many times. The chain recombines TRBV6-5 with TRBJ1-2; possible D gene TRBD1, 6 bases. CDR3 size: 21 residues. Germline V gene sequence: CDR1 MNHEY, CDR2 SVGAGI. The V end was cut by 5 bases, the J end by 8 bases, with 39 bases between. For the CDR3, the DNA is TGTGCCAGCAGTCCCCGGGGACGGGGGCTATGGCTACCCCTATCCCCTAAGGGCTACACCTTC. Protein product: CASSPRGRGLWLPLSPKGYTF.

This clonotype showed up many times. The chain recombines TRBV6-5 with TRBJ1-5, with TRBD1 as a possible D gene (6 bases). V lost 4 bases and J lost 6, with 13 bases in between. The V gene's germline CDR1 is MNHEY and CDR2 SVGAGI. The CDR3 is 14 residues long. The DNA of the CDR3 is TGTGCCAGCAGTTTCGTGGGGGCAGGTCAGCCCCAGCATTTT. It is translated as CASSFVGAGQPQHF.

Ten or more counts support this clonotype. The V and J genes are TRBV6-5 and TRBJ2-1, with 11 bases lining up with TRBD2. The CDR3 spans 17 residues. CDR1 is MNHEY, CDR2 SVGAGI, per germline. After removal of 0 bases from V and 0 bases from J, the junction contained 1 base not matched to a gene. The CDR3, as DNA: TGTGCCAGCAGTTACTCGGGACTAGCGGACTCCTACAATGAGCAGTTCTTC. It is translated as CASSYSGLADSYNEQFF.

At least ten counts were recorded for this clonotype. This chain joins TRBV6-1 and TRBJ1-5; 10 bases are a match to TRBD1. Germline V gene data show CDR1 as MNHNS and CDR2 as SASEGT. The length of the CDR3 is 14 residues. The junction had 5 bases not matched to a gene; V was cut back by 5 bases and J by 7 bases. For the CDR3, the DNA is TGTGCCAGCAGTCCTTGGACAGGGGGGCAGCCCCAGCATTTT. Translated, it gives CASSPWTGGQPQHF.

The V call is TRBV19, the J call TRBJ2-2; no clear D gene. Germline CDR1 LNHDA, CDR2 SQIVND (reference sequence). CDR3 length: 13 residues. Trimming removed 5 bases from V and 6 bases from J, with 10 bases in between. The CDR3 sequence: CASSPWSAGELFF. Written as DNA, the CDR3 is TGTGCCAGTAGTCCCTGGTCGGCCGGGGAGCTGTTTTTT. The variable domain in full, with the rest retrieved from reference TRBV19 and TRBJ2-2, is DGGITQSPKYLFRKEGQNVTLSCEQNLNHDAMYWYRQDPGQGLRLIYYSQIVNDFQKGDIAEGYSVSREKKESFPLTVTSAQKNPTAFYLCASSPWSAGELFFGEGSRLTVL.

This clonotype was detected ten times or more. The rearrangement joins TRBV29-1 to TRBJ2-1, with 9 bases identical to TRBD1. Per germline, CDR1 SQVTM and CDR2 ANQGSEA. CDR3 size: 16 residues. Trimming cost V 1 base and J 8 bases; bases outside gene matches: 12. CDR3 in DNA: TGCAGCGTTGAAGGGTGGGAGACAGGGGGTATCGATGAGCAGTTCTTC. The encoded protein is CSVEGWETGGIDEQFF.

Ten or more counts support this clonotype. The chain links TRBV30 to TRBJ2-2, with D perhaps assigned TRBD1 or TRBD2 (5 bases each). This CDR3 region has 16 residues. The germline V gene encodes CDR1 GTSNPN and CDR2 SVGIG (reference sequence). Trimming shortened V by 3 bases and J by 5 bases, and 19 bases separated the two germline ends. The CDR3 region is CAWSGDPEGSTGELFF. Here the CDR3 DNA reads TGTGCCTGGAGCGGGGACCCCGAGGGATCAACCGGGGAGCTGTTTTTT. The entire variable domain, with the rest obtained from reference TRBV30 and TRBJ2-2, is as follows: SQTIHQWPATLVQPVGSPLSLECTVEGTSNPNLYWYRQAAGRGLQLLFYSVGIGQISSEVPQNLSASRPQDRQFILSSKKLLLSDSGFYLCAWSGDPEGSTGELFFGEGSRLTVL.

Many counts were recorded for this clonotype. The V call is TRBV27, the J call TRBJ2-1; no reliable D call. CDR1 is MNHEY, CDR2 SMNVEV, per germline (reference sequence). This CDR3 is 11 amino acids long. V was cut by 5 bases and J by 7 bases, with 6 bases left in between. The chain's CDR3 is CASSAENEQFF. DNA of the CDR3: TGTGCCAGCAGTGCCGAGAATGAGCAGTTCTTC.

This clonotype was seen ten or more times. J is TRBJ2-7 and V is TRBV4-1; D may be TRBD1 or TRBD2 (7 bases each). The V end was cut by 4 bases, the J end by 5 bases, with 21 bases between. Germline V gene lookup returns CDR1 MGHRA and CDR2 YSYEKL. The CDR3 is 16 residues long. In DNA, the CDR3 is TGCGCCAGCAGCCGCCCTTTTTCAGCGGGACAGCACGAGCAGTACTTC. Protein product: CASSRPFSAGQHEQYF.

The chain carries TRBV9 and TRBJ2-1; D not resolved. The CDR3 is 15 residues long. V dropped 0 bases and J dropped 2 bases, with 9 bases sitting between them. The germline V gene has CDR1 SGDLS and CDR2 YYNGEE. Written as DNA, the CDR3 is TGTGCCAGCAGCGTAGTTGGAGATACCTACAATGAGCAGTTCTTC. This translates into CASSVVGDTYNEQFF.

A note on this clonotype: This may be a read error, as it is one base from a much larger clone. This CDR3 reads CSANYRGPQQPHHF. For the CDR3, the DNA is TGCAGTGCTAACTACAGGGGGCCACAACAGCCCCATCATTTT. The chain recombines TRBV20-1 with TRBJ1-5, with 9 positions matching TRBD1. The CDR3 runs 14 residues. CDR1 is DFQATT and CDR2 is SNEGSKA in the germline V gene (reference sequence).

This sequence joins TRBV4-1 and TRBJ2-5; D possibly corresponds to TRBD1 (5 bases). The CDR3 is 17 residues long. Germline V gives CDR1 MGHRA, CDR2 YSYEKL. V lost 4 bases and J lost 0, with 18 bases in between. CDR3 DNA: TGCGCCAGCAGCCGGTGGGGCAGGCCGCTCGACCAAGAGACCCAGTACTTC. Translated: CASSRWGRPLDQETQYF.

This clonotype was recorded at least ten times. The chain links TRBV29-1 to TRBJ2-5, with 14 bases identical to TRBD2. The germline V gene encodes CDR1 SQVTM and CDR2 ANQGSEA. The J segment lost 5 bases and the V segment lost 7 bases, leaving 15 bases of the junction unmatched. This CDR3 has 17 amino acids. The CDR3 region has the DNA TGCAGCGGCGGGACTAGCGGGAGTAATCCCATGCGGGAGACCCAGTACTTC. Residues: CSGGTSGSNPMRETQYF. The whole variable domain, remainder taken from reference TRBV29-1 and TRBJ2-5, is SAVISQKPSRDICQRGTSLTIQCQVDSQVTMMFWYRQQPGQSLTLIATANQGSEATYESGFVIDKFPISRPNLTFSTLTVSNMSPEDSSIYLCSGGTSGSNPMRETQYFGPGTRLLVL.

This clonotype was observed many times. This sequence joins TRBV10-3 and TRBJ2-3, with D unresolved. Trimming removed 2 bases at V and 1 base at J, with 1 base between. Germline V lookup: CDR1 ENHRY, CDR2 SYGVKD. The CDR3 loop spans 12 amino acids. CDR3 region: CAISERTDTQYF. The DNA of the CDR3 is TGTGCCATCAGTGAGCGCACAGATACGCAGTATTTT.